This TCR beta chain derives from a study of Graves' ophthalmopathy and Graves' hyperthyroidism. Many counts were recorded for this clonotype. The study amplified TCR beta CDR3 regions using RNA transcripts. The library came from an HTBI-primed first-round RT-PCR and a second-round multiplex PCR. TCRdb itself ran the multiplex PCR reads through MiXCR, one entry per CDR3 protein. Of 350,000 to 400,000 distinct CDR3 sequences in the sample, roughly 14% were seen once. Sequencing input: peripheral blood. This clonotype originated in a young woman with stable Graves' hyperthyroidism.

CDR3 sequence reads: CASSYSVTSGGKAGYEQYF. CDR3 nucleotides: TGTGCCAGCAGTTACAGCGTGACTAGCGGGGGGAAGGCGGGGTACGAGCAGTACTTC. The chain couples TRBV6-2 or TRBV6-3 to TRBJ2-7; 13 bases are a match to TRBD2. Trimming took 2 bases from V and 4 from J; bases not matched to a gene: 14. Germline V CDR1 and CDR2: MNHEY, SVGEGT. The CDR3 totals 19 residues.